The next 22 T cell receptor beta chains were all read from a single sample in a study of T cell repertoires in cytomegalovirus infection. TCRdb re-called the reads with MiXCR, one entry per CDR3 protein. The top ten clones hold approximately 4.5% of a sample with hundreds of thousands of distinct CDR3 sequences, more than 8% of them seen once. The sequenced sample consisted of PBMCs. The receptors were gathered from a human donor in good health (CMV status not recorded). Some clones in this sample may be carry-over from other donors' samples.

This clonotype came up a few times. V is TRBV20-1 and J is TRBJ2-7; D is perhaps TRBD1 or TRBD2 (6 bases each). Between the trimmed V and J ends, which lost 0 bases and 4 bases, there was a span of 16 bases. CDR1 is DFQATT and CDR2 is SNEGSKA in the germline V gene (reference sequence). The CDR3 spans 15 residues. The CDR3, as DNA: TGCAGTGCTAGAGATACCGAGGGGGGAGGATACGAGCAGTACTTC. It yields the protein CSARDTEGGGYEQYF.

Many counts were recorded for this clonotype. The chain couples TRBV4-1 to TRBJ1-1, with 7 bases that match TRBD1. The CDR3 runs to 14 residues. The junction had 6 bases not matched to a gene; V was cut back by 3 bases and J by 5 bases. Germline assignment: CDR1 MGHRA and CDR2 YSYEKL. CDR3 protein: CASSQETGETEAFF. CDR3 in DNA: TGCGCCAGCAGCCAGGAAACAGGGGAGACTGAAGCTTTCTTT.

In its sample, this clonotype was seen many times. The chain links TRBV7-2 to TRBJ2-5; 7 bases are shared with TRBD2. The ends lost 4 bases at V and 6 bases at J; junction bases unmatched: 8. The germline V gene encodes CDR1 SGHTA and CDR2 FQGNSA. CDR3 length: 14 amino acids. The CDR3 DNA reads TGTGCCAGCAGCTCAGTGCGGGAGTGGCAGACCCAGTACTTC. Its protein product is CASSSVREWQTQYF.

This clonotype has ten or more counts. The V and J genes are TRBV7-2 and TRBJ1-6; possibly TRBD1 for D (5 bases). CDR1 and CDR2 (germline): SGHTA, FQGNSA. The V and J ends lost 3 bases and 7 bases respectively, with 13 bases between them. The CDR3 is 15 amino acids. The CDR3 loop reads CASSFRDLVNSPLHF. In DNA, the CDR3 is TGTGCCAGCAGCTTCCGGGACCTAGTAAATTCACCCCTCCACTTT.

The rearrangement links TRBV7-3 to TRBJ2-2; 8 bases map to TRBD1. The CDR3 is made up of 14 amino acids. CDR1 is SGHTA and CDR2 is FQGTGA in the germline V gene. J gave up 7 bases and V 6 bases, and 7 bases lay outside the gene matches. For the CDR3, the DNA is TGTGCCAGCAGGCCGACAGGGGCTAACGGGGAGCTGTTTTTT. Its translation is CASRPTGANGELFF. The whole variable domain, filled in from reference TRBV7-3 and TRBJ2-2, reads GAGVSQTPSNKVTEKGKYVELRCDPISGHTALYWYRQSLGQGPEFLIYFQGTGAADDSGLPNDRFFAVRPEGSVSTLKIQRTERGDSAVYLCASRPTGANGELFFGEGSRLTVL.

The table lists this clonotype with many counts. The rearrangement joins TRBV6-1 to TRBJ1-4, with D unclear. Germline CDR1 and CDR2: MNHNS and SASEGT. Trimming shortened V by 4 bases and J by 5 bases, and 14 bases separated the two germline ends. This CDR3 has 15 residues. CDR3 residues: CASSGSVRSNEKLFF. The CDR3 bases are TGTGCCAGCAGTGGTTCCGTGAGGTCGAATGAAAAACTGTTTTTT.

This clonotype was picked up many times. In DNA, the CDR3 is TGCGCCAGCAGCCAAGATTACGGTCAGCCCCAGCATTTT. Translation: CASSQDYGQPQHF. The chain employs TRBV4-3 and TRBJ1-5; D ambiguous. From germline, CDR1 is LGHNA and CDR2 YSLEER. V gave up 0 bases and J gave up 6 bases, with 6 bases separating them. This CDR3 contains 13 residues.

This chain uses TRBV29-1 with TRBJ2-7; 12 positions agree with TRBD2. Unmatched junction bases numbered 13, after V lost 7 bases and J lost 3 bases. The CDR3 contains 16 residues. The V gene's germline CDR1 is SQVTM and CDR2 ANQGSEA. The CDR3 nucleotides are TGCAGCGGTGTCGGTGGACTAGCGGGGCAACACTACGAGCAGTACTTC. Amino acid sequence: CSGVGGLAGQHYEQYF.

Only a few counts were recorded for this clonotype. The chain is built from TRBV6-2 or TRBV6-3 and TRBJ1-1, with TRBD1 matching 8 bases. The CDR3 extends over 13 amino acids. Germline CDR1 is MNHEY and CDR2 is SVGEGT. The CDR3 DNA reads TGTGCTACGTCAGGGGGCACGAACACTGAAGCTTTCTTT. It translates to CATSGGTNTEAFF.

The table lists this clonotype with many counts. The rearrangement links TRBV7-2 to TRBJ2-1, with D unresolved. Germline V gene sequence: CDR1 SGHTA, CDR2 FQGNSA. The CDR3 contains 13 residues. Trimming stripped 1 base from V and 4 bases from J, with 5 bases between. For the CDR3, the DNA is TGTGCCAGCAGCTTAGTCCTGTACAATGAGCAGTTCTTC. It is translated as CASSLVLYNEQFF.

Many counts were recorded for this clonotype. CDR3 amino acids: CASSPRYNEQFF. The DNA for the CDR3 is TGTGCCAGCAGCCCACGCTACAATGAGCAGTTCTTC. The chain employs TRBV7-6 and TRBJ2-1; D gene uncertain. Germline V CDR1 and CDR2: SGHVS, FNYEAQ. The CDR3 extends over 12 amino acids. V lost 5 bases, J lost 3 bases, and 5 bases lay in between.

This clonotype was detected ten times or more. The V and J genes are TRBV7-2 and TRBJ1-6; no reliable D call. In germline, CDR1 is SGHTA, CDR2 FQGNSA. Between the trimmed V and J ends, which lost 5 bases and 7 bases, there was a span of 9 bases. The CDR3 runs 13 residues. The CDR3 nucleotides are TGTGCCAGCAGCACGACACGGAATTCACCCCTCCACTTT. Translating gives CASSTTRNSPLHF.

This clonotype was seen only a few times. This chain joins TRBV27 and TRBJ1-2; D is unclear. The CDR3 is 13 amino acids. V was cut by 0 bases and J by 7 bases, with 9 bases left in between. Germline CDR1 reads MNHEY; CDR2 reads SMNVEV (reference sequence). The CDR3 loop reads CASSLSRTFGYTF. For the CDR3, the DNA is TGTGCCAGCAGTTTATCACGGACTTTTGGCTACACCTTC.

Many counts were recorded for this clonotype. The chain carries TRBV27 and TRBJ1-2, with 7 bases fitting TRBD1. This CDR3 is 15 amino acids long. With V trimmed by 0 bases and J by 4 bases, 5 bases remained unmatched. Germline V gives CDR1 MNHEY, CDR2 SMNVEV (reference sequence). In DNA, the CDR3 is TGTGCCAGCAGTTTATCCGACAGGGAAGGCTATGGCTACACCTTC. This codes for CASSLSDREGYGYTF.

This clonotype came up many times. V is TRBV4-1 and J is TRBJ2-2; 7 positions match TRBD2. Per the germline V gene, CDR1 is MGHRA and CDR2 is YSYEKL. The CDR3 loop spans 17 amino acids. The ends lost 4 bases at V and 1 base at J; junction bases unmatched: 9. CDR3 nucleotides: TGCGCCAGCAGCCCCCAATTCGGCGGGGGGAACACCGGGGAGCTGTTTTTT. Amino acid sequence: CASSPQFGGGNTGELFF.

This clonotype was counted at least ten times. The genes are TRBV7-3 and TRBJ2-2, with 7 positions matching TRBD2. This CDR3 comprises 16 residues. Germline CDR1 reads SGHTA; CDR2 reads FQGTGA. Trimming took 1 base from V and 4 from J; bases not matched to a gene: 6. The CDR3 nucleotides are TGTGCCAGCAGCTTAATGGCTAGCGGCCTCACCGGGGAGCTGTTTTTT. Its protein product is CASSLMASGLTGELFF.

The V gene is TRBV4-3, the J gene TRBJ1-4; no clear D gene. The germline gives CDR1 LGHNA, CDR2 YSLEER. Deletions cut 0 bases from V and 7 bases from J, with 15 bases between. CDR3 length: 16 residues. The CDR3 DNA is TGCGCCAGCAGCCAAGACAGGACCGGGATGGGTGAAAAACTGTTTTTT. Its protein is CASSQDRTGMGEKLFF.

V and J are TRBV6-4 and TRBJ2-2, with 8 bases aligning to TRBD1. V dropped 5 bases and J dropped 5; count of bases not matched to a gene: 7. This CDR3 has 15 amino acids. CDR1 is MRHNA, CDR2 SNTAGT, per germline. The CDR3: CASSPDRGATGELFF. DNA for the CDR3: TGTGCCAGCAGTCCCGACAGGGGCGCGACCGGGGAGCTGTTTTTT.

The table lists this clonotype with a few counts. The genes are TRBV6-5 and TRBJ2-1; 7 bases align to TRBD1. V dropped 6 bases and J dropped 7; count of bases not matched to a gene: 6. This CDR3 has 13 residues. Germline CDR1 MNHEY, CDR2 SVGAGI. This CDR3 reads CASRMDRRNEQFF. DNA for the CDR3: TGTGCCAGCAGAATGGACAGGCGAAATGAGCAGTTCTTC.

The chain links TRBV28 to TRBJ1-2; maybe TRBD1 (6 bases). This CDR3 has 13 residues. V dropped 8 bases and J dropped 4 bases, with 14 bases sitting between them. From germline, CDR1 is MDHEN and CDR2 SYDVKM. The CDR3 loop is CASRGQISYGYTF. The CDR3 DNA reads as TGTGCCAGCCGAGGACAGATTAGCTATGGCTACACCTTC.

The CDR3 is CASSLVATDTQYF. The DNA of the CDR3 is TGTGCCAGCAGCTTAGTGGCTACAGATACGCAGTATTTT. The genes are TRBV13 and TRBJ2-3, with no clear D. The length of the CDR3 is 13 residues. V was shortened by 1 base and J by 3 bases, with 5 bases between the two germline ends. The V gene's germline CDR1 is PRHDT and CDR2 FYEKMQ (reference sequence).

The chain recombines TRBV29-1 with TRBJ1-4; D not resolved. In germline, CDR1 is SQVTM, CDR2 ANQGSEA. V dropped 7 bases and J dropped 5 bases, with 11 bases sitting between them. This CDR3 is 12 amino acids long. CDR3 sequence: CSGFDSNEKLFF. The CDR3 nucleotides are TGCAGCGGTTTCGATTCAAATGAAAAACTGTTTTTT.